This paragraph reports one T cell receptor beta chain. These data are taken from a study of blood T cell repertoires in COVID-19. Study-wide context: Sample material is recorded as cDNA or gDNA derived from T cells, B-cell-depleted T cells, or PBMCs.

Ages ranged from about 18 to 89 years, with residence in about 23 US areas. Clones were read by immunoSEQ multiplex PCR, and TCRdb kept only the in-frame ones, dropping some. The sample includes 150,000 to 200,000 clones, roughly 87% of them seen just once. The germline V gene has CDR1 SGHVS and CDR2 FQNEAQ. The CDR3 covers 14 residues. After removal of 5 bases from V and 2 bases from J, the junction contained 5 bases not matched to a gene. The origin of this receptor is a man in his forties or fifties who had recovered from COVID-19. The chain recombines TRBV7-8 with TRBJ2-5; 7 bases are shared with TRBD1. The sequenced sample was PBMCs or T cells enriched from blood (not recorded which). For the CDR3, the DNA is TGTGCCAGCAGCCACACAGGGGAACAAGAGACCCAGTACTTC. This sequence encodes CASSHTGEQETQYF.